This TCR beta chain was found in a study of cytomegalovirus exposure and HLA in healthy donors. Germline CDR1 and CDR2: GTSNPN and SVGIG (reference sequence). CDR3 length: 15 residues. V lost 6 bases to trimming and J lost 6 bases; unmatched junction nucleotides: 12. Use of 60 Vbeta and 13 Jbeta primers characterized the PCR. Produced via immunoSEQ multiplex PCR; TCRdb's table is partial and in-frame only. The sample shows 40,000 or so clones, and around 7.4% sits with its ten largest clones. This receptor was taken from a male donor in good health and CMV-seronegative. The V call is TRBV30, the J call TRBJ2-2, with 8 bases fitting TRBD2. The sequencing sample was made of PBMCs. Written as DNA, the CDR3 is TGTGCCTGTCTCGGGGCGCGAGCGGGGGCCGGGGAGCTGTTTTTT. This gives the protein CACLGARAGAGELFF.